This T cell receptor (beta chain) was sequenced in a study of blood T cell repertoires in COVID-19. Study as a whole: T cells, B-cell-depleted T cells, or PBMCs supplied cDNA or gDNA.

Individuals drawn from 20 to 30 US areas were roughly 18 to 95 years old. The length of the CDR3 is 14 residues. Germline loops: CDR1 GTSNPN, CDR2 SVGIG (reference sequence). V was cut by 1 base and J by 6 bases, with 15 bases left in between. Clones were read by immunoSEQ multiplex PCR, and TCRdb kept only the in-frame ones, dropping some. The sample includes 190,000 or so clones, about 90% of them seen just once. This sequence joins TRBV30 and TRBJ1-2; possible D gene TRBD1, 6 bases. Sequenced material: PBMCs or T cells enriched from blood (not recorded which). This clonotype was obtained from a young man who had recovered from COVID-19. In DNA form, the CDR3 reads TGTGCCTGGAGTGCCCTACAGGGTGTACATGGCTACACCTTC. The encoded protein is CAWSALQGVHGYTF.